This T cell receptor beta chain was observed in a study of T cells in localized non-small cell lung cancer (TCRdb year 2020). Broadly, across the study: The study examined T cell repertoires in approximately 240 patients with early-stage NSCLC and compared tumors with uninvolved tumor-adjacent lungs. The cohort consisted of 236 treatment-naive NSCLC patients whose localized lung tumors had been resected. A mean age of roughly 66 years was recorded for the NSCLC patients, of whom 129 were male and about a hundred were female. On the study overall, not on this receptor specifically: Since the design was exploratory, TCR variables were selected using unadjusted p-values with no false-discovery rate correction. Longer overall survival was associated with higher blood T cell density, whereas shorter survival was associated with higher adjacent-lung clonality. Because multi-region tumor sequencing was not performed, intratumor heterogeneity could not be ruled out. A median of around 50 of the top 100 tumor clones were detected in paired uninvolved adjacent lung, and some 29 of these tumor clones were also found among the top 100 clones of the paired uninvolved adjacent lung. Uninvolved tumor-adjacent lung showed the highest T cell clonality, higher than tumor, which suggests more focused antigenic responses in the uninvolved tumor-adjacent lung.

At diagnosis, tumor, uninvolved tumor-adjacent lung and peripheral blood were collected and then preserved as a mix of FFPE and fresh-frozen material. For TCR repertoire profiling, blood samples were analyzed in the form of peripheral blood mononuclear cells. Of note for this clone: Its specific antigen is unknown. No quality values exist for individual bases; no much larger clone is one base distant.

CDR1 is given as SQVTM and CDR2 as ANQGSEA, both from the germline V gene. Its CDR3 holds 14 amino acids, cysteine through phenylalanine. Just the 42-base CDR3 DNA is kept, in frame starting at base 1. For this chain, trimming is 4 bases at the V end and 7 bases at the J end, and the number of junction bases without a gene match is 9. The immunoSEQ Assay was used to sequence TCR beta CDR3 regions from DNA. In the source study's methods: To compute T cell density, TCR beta template counts were normalized to usable DNA, which was estimated by amplifying housekeeping genes. Using the preseqR package, richness was estimated by extrapolating to 120,000 templates for tissue samples and 400,000 templates for PBMC samples. Clonality was defined by subtracting Pielou's evenness from one. Tissue-enriched TCRs were identified by differential abundance testing using productive amino-acid clonotypes, minimum total count 5 and alpha 0.1. Repertoire overlap between compartments was quantified with the Jaccard Index and Morisita Overlap Index. GLIPH clustered TCR beta CDR3s with public tetramer-defined viral CDR3s; viral motifs required at least three viral sequences plus V-gene enrichment. The table was pulled from immuneACCESS by TCRdb, which kept in-frame rearrangements only. Such tables lose some clones; where checked, under half of the loss comes from unresolved V genes, and the rest has no known cause. For V, J and clone size, that table is used; D and trimming come from the DNA. Recorded for this sample are 60,000 to 85,000 clones; 86% of them occurred a single time. The top ten clones comprise 20% to 25% of the sample.

The receptor's source is a male donor aged 60 or over with stage III squamous cell lung carcinoma. The source was peripheral blood, collected before any cancer treatment. The chain employs TRBV29-1 and TRBJ2-1; 8 central bases correspond to TRBD2. Here the CDR3 is given as CSVVPGLGGNEQFF. At the DNA level, the sequence is TGCAGCGTTGTACCGGGACTAGGAGGGAATGAGCAGTTCTTC.